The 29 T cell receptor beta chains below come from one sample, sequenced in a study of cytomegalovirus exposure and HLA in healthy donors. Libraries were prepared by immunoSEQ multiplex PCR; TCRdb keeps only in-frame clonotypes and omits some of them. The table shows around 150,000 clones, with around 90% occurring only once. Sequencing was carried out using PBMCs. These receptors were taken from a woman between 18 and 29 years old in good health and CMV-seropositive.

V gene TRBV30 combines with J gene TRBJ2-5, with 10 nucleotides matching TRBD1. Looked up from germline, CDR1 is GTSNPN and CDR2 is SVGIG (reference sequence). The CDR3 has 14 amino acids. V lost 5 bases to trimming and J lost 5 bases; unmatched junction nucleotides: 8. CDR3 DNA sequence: TGTGCCTGGGAGACAGGGGGCGCGGGTGAGACCCAGTACTTC. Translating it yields CAWETGGAGETQYF.

CDR3 sequence: CASSPGPVNEKLFF. As DNA, the CDR3 is TGTGCCAGCAGCCCTGGGCCGGTCAATGAAAAACTGTTTTTT. This sequence joins TRBV11-2 and TRBJ1-4, with unresolved D. Germline V gene sequence: CDR1 SGHAT, CDR2 FQNNGV. CDR3 length: 14 amino acids. With 5 bases removed from V and 5 bases from J, the gap between germline ends came to 12 bases.

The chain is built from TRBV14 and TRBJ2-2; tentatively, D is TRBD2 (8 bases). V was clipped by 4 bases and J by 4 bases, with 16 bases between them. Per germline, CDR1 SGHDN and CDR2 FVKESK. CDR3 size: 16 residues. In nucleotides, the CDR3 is TGTGCCAGCAGCCCTCGGGAGGGGGCGCCCACCGGGGAGCTGTTTTTT. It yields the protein CASSPREGAPTGELFF. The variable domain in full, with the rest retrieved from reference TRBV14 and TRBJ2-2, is EAGVTQFPSHSVIEKGQTVTLRCDPISGHDNLYWYRRVMGKEIKFLLHFVKESKQDESGMPNNRFLAERTGGTYSTLKVQPAELEDSGVYFCASSPREGAPTGELFFGEGSRLTVL.

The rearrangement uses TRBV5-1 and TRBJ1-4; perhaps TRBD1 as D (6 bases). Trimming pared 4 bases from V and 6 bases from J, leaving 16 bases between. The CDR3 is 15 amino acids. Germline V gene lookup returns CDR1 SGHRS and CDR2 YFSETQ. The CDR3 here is CASSPGSGGDEKLFF. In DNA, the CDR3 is TGCGCCAGCAGCCCGGGATCGGGGGGCGATGAAAAACTGTTTTTT.

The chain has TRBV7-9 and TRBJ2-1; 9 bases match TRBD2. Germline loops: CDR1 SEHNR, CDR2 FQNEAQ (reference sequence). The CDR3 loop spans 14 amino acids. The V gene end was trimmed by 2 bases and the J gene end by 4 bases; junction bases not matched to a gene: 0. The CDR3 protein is CASSLLAGYNEQFF. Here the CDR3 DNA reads TGTGCCAGCAGCTTACTAGCGGGGTACAATGAGCAGTTCTTC.

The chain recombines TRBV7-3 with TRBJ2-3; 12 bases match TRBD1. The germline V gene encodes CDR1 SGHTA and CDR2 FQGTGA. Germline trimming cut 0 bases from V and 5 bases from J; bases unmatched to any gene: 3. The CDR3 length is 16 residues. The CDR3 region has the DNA TGTGCCAGCAGCTTAACGGGGACAGGGGGCTTAGATACGCAGTATTTT. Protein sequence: CASSLTGTGGLDTQYF. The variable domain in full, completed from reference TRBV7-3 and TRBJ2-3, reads GAGVSQTPSNKVTEKGKYVELRCDPISGHTALYWYRQSLGQGPEFLIYFQGTGAADDSGLPNDRFFAVRPEGSVSTLKIQRTERGDSAVYLCASSLTGTGGLDTQYFGPGTRLTVL.

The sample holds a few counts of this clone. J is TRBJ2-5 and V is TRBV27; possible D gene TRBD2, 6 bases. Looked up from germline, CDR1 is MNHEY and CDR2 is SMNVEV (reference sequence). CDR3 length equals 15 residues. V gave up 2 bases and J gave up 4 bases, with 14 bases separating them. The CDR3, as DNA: TGTGCCAGCAGTTTAGCCGGGACTCAAGGAGAGACCCAGTACTTC. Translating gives CASSLAGTQGETQYF.

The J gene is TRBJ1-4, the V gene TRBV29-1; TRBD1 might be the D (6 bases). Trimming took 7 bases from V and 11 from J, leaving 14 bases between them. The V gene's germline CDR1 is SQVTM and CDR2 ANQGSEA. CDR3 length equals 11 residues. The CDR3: CSAGVPEKLFF. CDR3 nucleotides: TGCAGCGCAGGGGTTCCCGAGAAACTGTTTTTT. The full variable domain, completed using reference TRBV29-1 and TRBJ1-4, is SAVISQKPSRDICQRGTSLTIQCQVDSQVTMMFWYRQQPGQSLTLIATANQGSEATYESGFVIDKFPISRPNLTFSTLTVSNMSPEDSSIYLCSAGVPEKLFFGSGTQLSVL.

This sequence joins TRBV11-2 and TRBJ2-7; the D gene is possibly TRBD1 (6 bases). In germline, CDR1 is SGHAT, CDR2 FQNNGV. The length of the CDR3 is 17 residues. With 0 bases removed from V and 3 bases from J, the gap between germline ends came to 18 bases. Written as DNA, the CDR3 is TGTGCCAGCAGCTTAGAAGGATCGGGACACGTTAACTACGAGCAGTACTTC. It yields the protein CASSLEGSGHVNYEQYF.

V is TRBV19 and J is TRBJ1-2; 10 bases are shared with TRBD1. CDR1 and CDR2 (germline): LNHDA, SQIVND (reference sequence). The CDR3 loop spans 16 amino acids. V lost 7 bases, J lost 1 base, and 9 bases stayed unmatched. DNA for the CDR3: TGTGCCAGTACCCTGGGACAGGGGCTACTTAACTATGGCTACACCTTC. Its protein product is CASTLGQGLLNYGYTF.

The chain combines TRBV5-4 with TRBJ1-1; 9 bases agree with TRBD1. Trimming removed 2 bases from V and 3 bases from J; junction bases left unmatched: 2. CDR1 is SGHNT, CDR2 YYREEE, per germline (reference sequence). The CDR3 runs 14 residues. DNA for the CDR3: TGTGCCAGCAGCTTAACAGGGGGCTACACTGAAGCTTTCTTT. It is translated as CASSLTGGYTEAFF.

DNA for the CDR3: TGTGCCAGCAGCTCGCCAGGGGGCACTGAAGCTTTCTTT. Its translation: CASSSPGGTEAFF. The V and J genes are TRBV12-1 and TRBJ1-1; no DNA check was done on the table's D call, TRBD1. TRBV12-1 is reported as a pseudogene. The CDR3 contains 13 residues.

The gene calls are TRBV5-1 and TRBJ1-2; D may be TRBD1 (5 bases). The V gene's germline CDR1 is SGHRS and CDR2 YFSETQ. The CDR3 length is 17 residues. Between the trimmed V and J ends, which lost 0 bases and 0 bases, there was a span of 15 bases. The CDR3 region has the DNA TGCGCCAGCAGCTTGGGTGCAGGGCGGGGATCTAACTATGGCTACACCTTC. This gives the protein CASSLGAGRGSNYGYTF.

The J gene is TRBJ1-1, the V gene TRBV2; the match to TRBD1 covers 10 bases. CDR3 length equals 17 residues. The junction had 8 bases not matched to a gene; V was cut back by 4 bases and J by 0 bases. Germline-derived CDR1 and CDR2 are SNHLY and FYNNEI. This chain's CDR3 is CASSADRDRGMNTEAFF. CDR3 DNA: TGTGCCAGCAGTGCTGACCGGGACAGGGGCATGAACACTGAAGCTTTCTTT. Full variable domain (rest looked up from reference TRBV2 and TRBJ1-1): EPEVTQTPSHQVTQMGQEVILRCVPISNHLYFYWYRQILGQKVEFLVSFYNNEISEKSEIFDDQFSVERPDGSNFTLKIRSTKLEDSAMYFCASSADRDRGMNTEAFFGQGTRLTVV.

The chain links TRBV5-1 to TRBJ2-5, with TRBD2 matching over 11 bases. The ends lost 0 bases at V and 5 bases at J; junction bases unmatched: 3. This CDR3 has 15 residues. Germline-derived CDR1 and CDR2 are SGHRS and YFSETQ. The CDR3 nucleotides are TGCGCCAGCAGCTTGGGACTAGCGGGGTTGGAGACCCAGTACTTC. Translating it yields CASSLGLAGLETQYF.

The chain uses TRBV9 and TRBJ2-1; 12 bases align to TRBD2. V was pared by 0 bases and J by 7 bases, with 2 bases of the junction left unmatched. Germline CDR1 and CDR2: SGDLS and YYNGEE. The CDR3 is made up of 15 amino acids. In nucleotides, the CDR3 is TGTGCCAGCAGCGTAGCTAGCGGGGGGGCAAATGAGCAGTTCTTC. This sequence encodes CASSVASGGANEQFF.

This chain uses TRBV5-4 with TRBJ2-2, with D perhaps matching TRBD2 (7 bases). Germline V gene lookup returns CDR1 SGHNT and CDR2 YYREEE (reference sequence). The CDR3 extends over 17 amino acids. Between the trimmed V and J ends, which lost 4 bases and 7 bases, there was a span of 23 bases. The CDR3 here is CASSPPLRRGEGGELFF. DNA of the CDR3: TGTGCCAGCAGCCCGCCCCTAAGAAGGGGGGAGGGCGGGGAGCTGTTTTTT.

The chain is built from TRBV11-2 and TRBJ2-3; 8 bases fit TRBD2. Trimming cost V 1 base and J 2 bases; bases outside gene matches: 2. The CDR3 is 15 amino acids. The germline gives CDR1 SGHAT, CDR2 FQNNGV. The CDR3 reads CASSLAGGDTDTQYF. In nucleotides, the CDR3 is TGTGCCAGCAGCTTAGCGGGGGGGGACACAGATACGCAGTATTTT.

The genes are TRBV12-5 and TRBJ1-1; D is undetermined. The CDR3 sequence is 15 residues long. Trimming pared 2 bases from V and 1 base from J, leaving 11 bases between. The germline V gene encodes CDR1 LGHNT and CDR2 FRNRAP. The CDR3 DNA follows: TGTGCTAGTGGTTTGCCGGGATTAAGGAACACTGAAGCTTTCTTT. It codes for CASGLPGLRNTEAFF. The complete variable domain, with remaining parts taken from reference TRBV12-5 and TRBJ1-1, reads DARVTQTPRHKVTEMGQEVTMRCQPILGHNTVFWYRQTMMQGLELLAYFRNRAPLDDSGMPKDRFSAEMPDATLATLKIQPSEPRDSAVYFCASGLPGLRNTEAFFGQGTRLTVV.

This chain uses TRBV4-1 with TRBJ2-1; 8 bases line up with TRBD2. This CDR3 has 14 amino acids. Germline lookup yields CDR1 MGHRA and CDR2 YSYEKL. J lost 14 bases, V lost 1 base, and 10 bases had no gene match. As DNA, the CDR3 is TGCGCCAGCAGCCAAGCGGAACCTCGGGGGGGCGAGTTCTTC. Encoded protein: CASSQAEPRGGEFF.

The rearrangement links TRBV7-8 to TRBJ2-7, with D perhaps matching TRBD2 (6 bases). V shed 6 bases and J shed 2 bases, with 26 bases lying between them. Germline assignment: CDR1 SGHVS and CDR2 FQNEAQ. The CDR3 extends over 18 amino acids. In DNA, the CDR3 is TGTGCCAGCAGTTTATCACCGTACTCCGGGACTTACCCCTACGAGCAGTACTTC. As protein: CASSLSPYSGTYPYEQYF. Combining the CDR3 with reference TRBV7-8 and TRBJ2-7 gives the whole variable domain GAGVSQSPRYKVAKRGQDVALRCDPISGHVSLFWYQQALGQGPEFLTYFQNEAQLDKSGLPSDRFFAERPEGSVSTLKIQRTQQEDSAVYLCASSLSPYSGTYPYEQYFGPGTRLTVT.

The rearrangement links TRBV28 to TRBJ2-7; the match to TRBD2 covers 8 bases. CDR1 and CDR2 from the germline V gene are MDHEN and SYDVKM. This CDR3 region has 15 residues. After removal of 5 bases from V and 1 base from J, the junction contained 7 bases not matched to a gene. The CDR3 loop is CASSPVTGGSYEQYF. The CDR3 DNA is TGTGCCAGCAGTCCCGTAACGGGAGGGTCCTACGAGCAGTACTTC.

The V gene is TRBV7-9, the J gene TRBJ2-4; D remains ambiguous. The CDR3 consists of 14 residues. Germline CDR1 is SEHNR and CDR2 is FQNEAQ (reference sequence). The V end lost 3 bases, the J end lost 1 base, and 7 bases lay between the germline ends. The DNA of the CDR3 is TGTGCCAGCAGCTTTACCGGGGCCAAAAACATTCAGTACTTC. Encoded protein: CASSFTGAKNIQYF. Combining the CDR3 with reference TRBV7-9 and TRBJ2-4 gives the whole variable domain DTGVSQNPRHKITKRGQNVTFRCDPISEHNRLYWYRQTLGQGPEFLTYFQNEAQLEKSRLLSDRFSAERPKGSFSTLEIQRTEQGDSAMYLCASSFTGAKNIQYFGAGTRLSVL.

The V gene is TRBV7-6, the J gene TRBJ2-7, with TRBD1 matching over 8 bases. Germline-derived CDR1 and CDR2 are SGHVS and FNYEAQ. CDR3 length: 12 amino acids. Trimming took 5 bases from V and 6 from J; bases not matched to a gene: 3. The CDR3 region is CASSPDRAEQYF. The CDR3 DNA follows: TGTGCCAGCAGCCCGGACAGGGCCGAGCAGTACTTC.

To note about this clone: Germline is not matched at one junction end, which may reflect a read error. CDR3 loop: CASSEAIGGPLAKNIQYF. For the CDR3, the DNA is TGTGCCAGCAGCGAAGCCATCGGGGGACCCTTAGCCAAAAACATTCAGTACTTC. The rearrangement joins TRBV6-1 to TRBJ2-4, with TRBD2 as a possible D gene (6 bases). The CDR3 has 18 amino acids. Germline loops: CDR1 MNHNS, CDR2 SASEGT.

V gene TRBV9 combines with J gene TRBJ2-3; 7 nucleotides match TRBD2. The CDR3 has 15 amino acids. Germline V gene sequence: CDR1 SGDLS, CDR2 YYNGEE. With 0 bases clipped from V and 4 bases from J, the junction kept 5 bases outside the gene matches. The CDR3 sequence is CASSVGGSVSDTQYF. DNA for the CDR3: TGTGCCAGCAGCGTAGGCGGGAGCGTGTCAGATACGCAGTATTTT. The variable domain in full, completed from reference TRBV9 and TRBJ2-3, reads DSGVTQTPKHLITATGQRVTLRCSPRSGDLSVYWYQQSLDQGLQFLIQYYNGEERAKGNILERFSAQQFPDLHSELNLSSLELGDSALYFCASSVGGSVSDTQYFGPGTRLTVL.

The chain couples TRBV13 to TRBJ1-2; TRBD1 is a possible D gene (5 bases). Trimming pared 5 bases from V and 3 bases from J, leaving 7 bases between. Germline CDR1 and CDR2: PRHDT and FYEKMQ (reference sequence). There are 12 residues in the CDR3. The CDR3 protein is CASSRGDYGYTF. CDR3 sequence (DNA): TGTGCCAGCAGCCGGGGGGACTATGGCTACACCTTC.

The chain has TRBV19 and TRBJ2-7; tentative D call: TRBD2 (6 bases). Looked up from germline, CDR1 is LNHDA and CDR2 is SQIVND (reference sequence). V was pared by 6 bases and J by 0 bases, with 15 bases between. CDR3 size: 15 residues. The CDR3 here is CASSPFRGSSYEQYF. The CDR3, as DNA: TGTGCCAGTAGCCCATTCCGGGGGAGCTCCTACGAGCAGTACTTC.

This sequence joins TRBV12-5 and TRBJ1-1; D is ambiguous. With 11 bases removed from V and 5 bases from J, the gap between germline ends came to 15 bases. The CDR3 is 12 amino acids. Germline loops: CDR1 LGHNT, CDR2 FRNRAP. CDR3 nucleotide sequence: TGTGCTTCCGCCCGGGGTAAGACTGAAGCTTTCTTT. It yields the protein CASARGKTEAFF.